What follows describes a single T cell receptor beta chain. Its antigen is not identified. The CDR3 consists of 20 residues. The V and J ends lost 3 bases and 0 bases respectively, with 24 bases between them. Germline loops: CDR1 SNHLY, CDR2 FYNNEI. This entry is derived from a study of Tregs in tolerant kidney transplant recipients. Broader study findings: Donor-specific Treg expansion exceeded global Treg expansion in tolerant patients, suggesting antigen drive.

The table came from immunoSEQ multiplex PCR; TCRdb's copy has only in-frame clones and leaves some out. Seen here are around 77,000 clones, nearly 98% observed once, and the top ten hold approximately 0.56%. This clonotype originated in a human donor who received a combined kidney and bone marrow transplant. The chain employs TRBV2 and TRBJ2-1; perhaps TRBD2 as D (7 bases). The material sequenced was CD4+ T cells from blood, taken before the transplant. The CDR3 nucleotides are TGTGCCAGCAGTGACGAGGCAGGGGAGGGTGAAGGACTCTCCTACAATGAGCAGTTCTTC. It codes for CASSDEAGEGEGLSYNEQFF.